Shown below are 11 T cell receptor beta chains from a single sample sequenced in a study of T cells after yellow fever vaccination. TCRdb analysed the 5' RACE reads with MiXCR anew, one entry per CDR3 protein. The sample lists hundreds of thousands of distinct CDR3 sequences, around 17% occurring once. The source material was PBMCs, sampled 4 to 5 days after the first yellow fever vaccination. Receptors originate from a man between 18 and 35 years old who received the YFV17D yellow fever vaccine.

In its sample, this clonotype was seen a few times. The chain couples TRBV28 to TRBJ2-4; 12 bases map to TRBD2. The CDR3 is 19 residues long. CDR1 MDHEN and CDR2 SYDVKM come from the germline V gene. Trimming cost V 1 base and J 3 bases; bases outside gene matches: 10. CDR3 sequence: CASSLFGLAGNLGKNIQYF. CDR3 coding DNA: TGTGCCAGCAGTTTATTCGGACTAGCGGGGAATCTCGGCAAAAACATTCAGTACTTC.

The J gene is TRBJ2-7, the V gene TRBV20-1, with 11 positions matching TRBD1. Per the germline V gene, CDR1 is DFQATT and CDR2 is SNEGSKA (reference sequence). This CDR3 region has 13 residues. V gave up 6 bases and J gave up 5 bases; unmatched junction bases: 6. CDR3 DNA: TGCAGTGCGGGGACAGGGGGGGTGGACGAGCAGTACTTC. It encodes CSAGTGGVDEQYF.

This chain links TRBV12-3 or TRBV12-4 with TRBJ2-1; TRBD2 might be the D (5 bases). Between the trimmed V and J ends, which lost 8 bases and 0 bases, there was a span of 17 bases. The CDR3 spans 16 residues. The CDR3 reads CASSEDWPSSYNEQFF. CDR3 sequence (DNA): TGTGCCAGCTCCGAGGACTGGCCGAGCTCCTACAATGAGCAGTTCTTC.

The rearrangement joins TRBV19 to TRBJ2-3; a possible D gene is TRBD1 (5 bases). This CDR3 has 13 amino acids. Germline CDR1 LNHDA, CDR2 SQIVND (reference sequence). Trimming removed 8 bases at V and 2 bases at J, with 11 bases between. The CDR3 DNA reads TGTGCCAGTCGGAGACAGCCCACAGATACGCAGTATTTT. Its protein product is CASRRQPTDTQYF.

The V gene is TRBV27, the J gene TRBJ2-7; D is possibly TRBD2 (6 bases). Germline V gene lookup returns CDR1 MNHEY and CDR2 SMNVEV (reference sequence). With 2 bases removed from V and 3 bases from J, the gap between germline ends came to 8 bases. The CDR3 is made up of 13 amino acids. This chain's CDR3 is CASSLREYYEQYF. CDR3 bases: TGTGCCAGCAGTTTACGGGAGTACTACGAGCAGTACTTC.

The chain carries TRBV19 and TRBJ1-5; maybe TRBD1 (5 bases). This CDR3 region has 13 residues. Germline V lookup: CDR1 LNHDA, CDR2 SQIVND (reference sequence). Trimming cost V 7 bases and J 3 bases, with 10 bases left between them. Here the CDR3 reads CASTRDLNQPQHF. CDR3 coding DNA: TGTGCCAGTACCAGGGACCTCAATCAGCCCCAGCATTTT.

The chain recombines TRBV3-1 with TRBJ1-6; the D is unclear. The CDR3 contains 14 residues. Trimming stripped 0 bases from V and 15 bases from J, with 15 bases between. Looked up from germline, CDR1 is LGHDT and CDR2 is YNNKEL (reference sequence). CDR3 in amino acids: CASSQEAGRRVLHF. Written as DNA, the CDR3 is TGTGCCAGCAGCCAAGAGGCGGGCCGCCGAGTCCTCCACTTT.

There are a few counts of this clonotype. This chain uses TRBV5-8 with TRBJ1-4, with 7 bases matching TRBD1. With V trimmed by 2 bases and J by 8 bases, 3 bases remained unmatched. The CDR3 length is 13 residues. Germline CDR1 SGHTS, CDR2 YDEGEE. Here the CDR3 reads CASSFIRGEKLFF. CDR3 nucleotide sequence: TGTGCCAGCAGCTTCATCAGGGGGGAAAAACTGTTTTTT. The entire variable domain, with the rest obtained from reference TRBV5-8 and TRBJ1-4, is as follows: EAGVTQSPTHLIKTRGQQATLRCSPISGHTSVYWYQQALGLGLQFLLWYDEGEERNRGNFPPRFSGRQFPNYSSELNVNALELEDSALYLCASSFIRGEKLFFGSGTQLSVL.

This chain links TRBV5-1 with TRBJ2-3; D is undetermined. The CDR3 runs to 15 residues. From germline, CDR1 is SGHRS and CDR2 YFSETQ. V was shortened by 0 bases and J by 2 bases, with 10 bases between the two germline ends. For the CDR3, the DNA is TGCGCCAGCAGCTTGGTGGGGTCAGACACAGATACGCAGTATTTT. Protein: CASSLVGSDTDTQYF.

This clonotype was detected many times. The chain recombines TRBV12-3 or TRBV12-4 with TRBJ1-5; D gene uncertain. The CDR3 contains 12 residues. V was shortened by 5 bases and J by 9 bases, with 11 bases between the two germline ends. The CDR3: CASSLPERPQHF. The DNA of the CDR3 is TGTGCCAGCAGTCTCCCCGAACGGCCCCAGCATTTT.

The chain recombines TRBV19 with TRBJ1-1, with unresolved D. There are 14 residues in the CDR3. V was shortened by 3 bases and J by 8 bases, with 16 bases between the two germline ends. Germline CDR1 reads LNHDA; CDR2 reads SQIVND (reference sequence). CDR3 sequence: CASSISGRGKEAFF. As DNA, the CDR3 is TGTGCCAGTAGTATTAGTGGCCGGGGTAAGGAAGCTTTCTTT.